One sample yielded the 17 T cell receptor beta chains listed below, sequenced in a study of T-cell memory formation after mild COVID-19. TCRdb re-called the 5' RACE reads through MiXCR, storing one row per CDR3 protein. In the table there are roughly 150,000 distinct CDR3 sequences, more than 12% of which are singletons. What was sequenced was PBMCs or a T cell subset sorted from them (not recorded which). The receptors come from an adult woman who had mild COVID-19 (a few samples of this study predate the infection). Cell type and time point are not known.

This clonotype was seen a few times. CDR3 residues: CASSFLPGQSNTGELFF. For the CDR3, the DNA is TGTGCCAGCAGCTTTTTACCGGGACAGAGTAACACCGGGGAGCTGTTTTTT. This chain connects TRBV7-3 to TRBJ2-2; 7 bases align to TRBD1. CDR1 is SGHTA and CDR2 is FQGTGA in the germline V gene. V shed 3 bases and J 2 bases; nucleotides not matched to a gene: 9. CDR3 length: 17 residues.

This chain joins TRBV3-1 and TRBJ1-2; possibly TRBD1 for D (5 bases). Trimming removed 4 bases from V and 8 bases from J, with 17 bases in between. Germline CDR1 reads LGHDT; CDR2 reads YNNKEL (reference sequence). The CDR3 covers 14 residues. The chain's CDR3 is CASSRGRSRGGYTF. In DNA, the CDR3 is TGTGCCAGCAGCCGGGGACGGTCCCGGGGAGGCTACACCTTC. The full variable domain, with the rest looked up from reference TRBV3-1 and TRBJ1-2, is DTAVSQTPKYLVTQMGNDKSIKCEQNLGHDTMYWYKQDSKKFLKIMFSYNNKELIINETVPNRFSPKSPDKAHLNLHINSLELGDSAVYFCASSRGRSRGGYTFGSGTRLTVV.

This clonotype has more than one count but fewer than ten. The CDR3 is CASSQMLGGPLLDEQFF. The CDR3 DNA reads TGCGCCAGCAGCCAAATGCTTGGGGGTCCTCTGTTGGATGAGCAGTTCTTC. The V call is TRBV4-1, the J call TRBJ2-1; D might be TRBD1 or TRBD2, each matching 5 bases. The V end was cut by 2 bases, the J end by 8 bases, with 22 bases between. Looked up from germline, CDR1 is MGHRA and CDR2 is YSYEKL. The CDR3 extends over 17 amino acids.

As regards this clonotype: One end of the junction varies from germline; a read error may be responsible. The J gene is TRBJ2-3, the V gene TRBV28; a weak D match, TRBD2 (7 bases). The CDR3 length is 14 residues. In germline, CDR1 is MDHEN, CDR2 SYDVKM. CDR3 loop: CASSSGGRTDSQYF. CDR3 bases: TGTGCCAGCAGTTCCGGGGGGCGAACAGATTCGCAGTATTTT.

This clonotype was detected a few times. V is TRBV29-1 and J is TRBJ2-7; D remains ambiguous. Germline CDR1 and CDR2: SQVTM and ANQGSEA. The CDR3 has 13 amino acids. V lost 7 bases, J lost 3 bases, and 16 bases lay in between. The CDR3 DNA follows: TGCAGCGCTGTTGGTAGGGATAACTACGAGCAGTACTTC. It yields the protein CSAVGRDNYEQYF.

DNA for the CDR3: TGTGCCTGGAGTGTAGGGTGGGGGACCTACGAGCAGTACTTC. It encodes CAWSVGWGTYEQYF. V gene TRBV30 combines with J gene TRBJ2-7; TRBD1 or TRBD2 may be the D gene (5 bases each). This CDR3 has 14 amino acids. CDR1 GTSNPN and CDR2 SVGIG come from the germline V gene (reference sequence). Trimming removed 0 bases from V and 2 bases from J, with 11 bases in between.

This sequence joins TRBV10-3 and TRBJ2-7; D is ambiguous. The CDR3 runs to 12 residues. Deletions cut 0 bases from V and 3 bases from J, with 3 bases between. Germline-derived CDR1 and CDR2 are ENHRY and SYGVKD. The CDR3 DNA follows: TGTGCCATCAGTGAGTCGAACTACGAGCAGTACTTC. It specifies CAISESNYEQYF.

This clonotype was seen a few times. The chain employs TRBV4-1 and TRBJ1-1; 8 nucleotides align to TRBD1. Germline lookup yields CDR1 MGHRA and CDR2 YSYEKL. The CDR3 runs 16 residues. The junction had 9 bases not matched to a gene; V was cut back by 0 bases and J by 6 bases. CDR3: CASSQDQGTGSSEAFF. DNA of the CDR3: TGCGCCAGCAGCCAAGATCAGGGGACAGGATCGTCTGAAGCTTTCTTT.

This clonotype was seen more than once but under ten times. The rearrangement links TRBV5-1 to TRBJ2-1; possible D gene TRBD2, 5 bases. The CDR3 runs to 14 residues. V was cut by 1 base and J by 10 bases, with 15 bases left in between. Germline V gene lookup returns CDR1 SGHRS and CDR2 YFSETQ. CDR3 bases: TGCGCCAGCAGCTTGTGGACTTTCGATCCAGAGCAGTTCTTC. Its protein product is CASSLWTFDPEQFF.

The chain couples TRBV6-2 or TRBV6-3 to TRBJ2-1; D uncertain. V lost 5 bases to trimming and J lost 9 bases, with 11 bases between them. Germline values: CDR1 MNHEY, CDR2 SVGEGT. This CDR3 is built from 12 residues. The CDR3 DNA is TGTGCCAGCAGTCCAGGTTATGTTGAGCAGTTCTTC. Translated, it gives CASSPGYVEQFF.

V usage is TRBV25-1 and J usage is TRBJ2-3, with D unclear. V dropped 2 bases and J dropped 2 bases, with 8 bases sitting between them. The CDR3 consists of 14 residues. The germline CDR1 and CDR2 sequences are MGHDK and SYGVNS. DNA of the CDR3: TGTGCCAGCAGTGAAGGGCGCACCACAGATACGCAGTATTTT. This gives the protein CASSEGRTTDTQYF.

This clonotype was counted only a few times. The CDR3 loop is CSPQGGGGGGYTF. For the CDR3, the DNA is TGCAGCCCGCAGGGAGGGGGGGGCGGTGGCTACACCTTC. The V call is TRBV20-1, the J call TRBJ1-2; possible D gene TRBD1, 6 bases. This CDR3 is 13 amino acids long. Germline V gene data show CDR1 as DFQATT and CDR2 as SNEGSKA (reference sequence).

The sample holds a few counts of this clonotype. The J gene is TRBJ2-3, the V gene TRBV29-1; D is undetermined. The CDR3 runs to 11 residues. V dropped 6 bases and J dropped 6 bases, with 10 bases sitting between them. CDR1 SQVTM and CDR2 ANQGSEA come from the germline V gene. CDR3 in DNA: TGCAGCGTCGTCCTGGGGGATACGCAGTATTTT. Its protein is CSVVLGDTQYF.

This clonotype was recorded only once. The chain links TRBV20-1 to TRBJ2-1; possible D gene TRBD2, 5 bases. The V gene's germline CDR1 is DFQATT and CDR2 SNEGSKA (reference sequence). This CDR3 is 14 amino acids long. The V end lost 1 base, the J end lost 5 bases, and 12 bases lay between the germline ends. This CDR3 reads CSARGLRANNEQFF. CDR3 in DNA: TGCAGTGCTAGAGGATTGCGGGCTAACAATGAGCAGTTCTTC.

V usage is TRBV18 and J usage is TRBJ2-1; the match to TRBD2 covers 8 bases. Germline lookup yields CDR1 KGHSH and CDR2 LQKENI. V shed 6 bases and J 6 bases; nucleotides not matched to a gene: 7. The CDR3 is 14 amino acids. CDR3 amino acids: CASSLQTSVNEQFF. CDR3 in DNA: TGTGCCAGCTCCTTGCAGACTAGCGTCAATGAGCAGTTCTTC.

On this clonotype: The junction differs from germline at one of its ends, possibly a read error. The chain uses TRBV7-7 and TRBJ2-1; no firm D call. Per the germline V gene, CDR1 is SSHAT and CDR2 is FNYEAQ (reference sequence). The CDR3 length is 15 residues. The CDR3 loop is CASSYYESSYNEQFF. The CDR3 bases are TGTGCTAGCAGCTACTACGAGAGCTCCTACAATGAGCAGTTCTTC.

A few counts support this clonotype. The chain has TRBV5-1 and TRBJ2-2; no reliable D call. Germline CDR1 SGHRS, CDR2 YFSETQ. The CDR3 spans 16 residues. V shed 0 bases and J shed 0 bases, with 9 bases lying between them. The CDR3 is CASSLDGVTNTGELFF. CDR3 coding DNA: TGCGCCAGCAGCTTGGATGGGGTAACGAACACCGGGGAGCTGTTTTTT. Variable domain in full (rest from reference TRBV5-1 and TRBJ2-2): KAGVTQTPRYLIKTRGQQVTLSCSPISGHRSVSWYQQTPGQGLQFLFEYFSETQRNKGNFPGRFSGRQFSNSRSEMNVSTLELGDSALYLCASSLDGVTNTGELFFGEGSRLTVL.